This TCR beta chain stems from a study of cytomegalovirus exposure and HLA in healthy donors. Study at large: There were roughly 120 million unique TCR beta sequences, drawn from some 180 million T cells, in an earlier analysis. Of about 390 genotyped donors, 75% to 90% grouped in the Caucasian-associated ancestry cluster.

The PCR employed 60 Vbeta primers together with 13 Jbeta primers. Data came from immunoSEQ multiplex PCR; TCRdb stores just in-frame clones and leaves some out. The sample lists around 140,000 clones, about 87% occurring once. A single count supports this clone. The target antigen is unknown. Study-wide results and caveats: Specificity of three CMV-associated chains for CMV antigens was verified in vitro.

At sampling all donors were nominally healthy, likely with unrecorded immune exposures. In germline, CDR1 is SGHNT, CDR2 YYREEE (reference sequence). The V segment lost 0 bases and the J segment 1 base; nucleotides outside the gene matches: 6. The CDR3 runs 16 residues. The material sequenced was PBMCs. This chain uses TRBV5-4 with TRBJ1-2, with 7 bases identical to TRBD1. The TCR sequence derives from a woman aged 25 to 39 in good health and CMV-seronegative. This CDR3 is CASSLGQGLRNYGYTF. CDR3 in DNA: TGTGCCAGCAGCTTGGGACAGGGACTCCGTAACTATGGCTACACCTTC.